This is a list of T cell receptor beta chains from one sample in a study of STAT3 mutations in large granular lymphocyte leukemia. Produced via immunoSEQ multiplex PCR; TCRdb's table is partial and in-frame only. The data show about 24,000 clones, about 94% seen once. The sample consisted of peripheral blood mononuclear cells. These receptor sequences come from a man aged 35 to 55 with T-cell large granular lymphocyte leukemia. Some clones in this sample may be carry-over from other donors' samples. Both conserved end residues are part of each CDR3. A D gene is named only where the DNA matches it firmly. Clone size appears in some rows only: once, few, many, or a class for an expanded clone.

>TRBJ2-3|NA|NA|TRBV9
CASSTPGSTDTQYF
TGTGCCAGCAGCACCCCAGGGAGCACAGATACGCAGTATTTT
>TRBJ1-5|TRBD1|NA|TRBV28
CASSLGTGINQPQHF
TGTGCCAGCAGTTTAGGGACAGGGATAAATCAGCCCCAGCATTTT
>TRBJ2-2|TRBD2|once|TRBV4-3
CASSQVWTGGNTGELFF
TGCGCCAGCAGCCAAGTCTGGACGGGGGGGAACACCGGGGAGCTGTTTTTT
>TRBJ2-7|TRBD1|NA|TRBV18
CASSPTGGGHEQYF
TGTGCCAGCTCTCCGACAGGGGGAGGTCACGAGCAGTACTTC
>TRBJ1-2|NA|NA|TRBV5-6
CASSLATANYGYTF
TGTGCCAGCAGCTTGGCGACAGCTAACTATGGCTACACCTTC
>TRBJ1-2|NA|NA|TRBV5-1
CASSFGKVYGYTF
TGCGCCAGCAGCTTCGGAAAGGTCTATGGCTACACCTTC
>TRBJ1-1|NA|once|TRBV18
CASSLQGKGVGTEAFF
TGTGCCAGCTCACTTCAGGGTAAAGGTGTAGGCACTGAAGCTTTCTTT
>TRBJ2-3|NA|NA|TRBV30
CAWSTSGGTDTQYF
TGTGCCTGGAGTACCTCGGGCGGCACAGATACGCAGTATTTT
>TRBJ2-5|NA|NA|TRBV6-5
CASTPQGVAETQYF
TGTGCCAGCACCCCCCAAGGGGTAGCAGAGACCCAGTACTTC
>TRBJ2-1|TRBD2|NA|TRBV7-9
CASSKGREVHEQFF
TGTGCCAGCAGCAAAGGCCGGGAGGTCCATGAGCAGTTCTTC
>TRBJ2-7|NA|NA|TRBV18
CASSPAGHEQYF
TGTGCCAGCTCACCAGCAGGACACGAGCAGTACTTC
>TRBJ2-7|TRBD2|NA|TRBV28
CASSPSGGRNEQYF
TGTGCCAGCAGCCCTAGCGGGGGGCGGAATGAGCAGTACTTC
>TRBJ1-1|NA|NA|TRBV7-2
CASSKQATLNTEAFF
TGTGCCAGCAGCAAGCAGGCGACCCTGAACACTGAAGCTTTCTTT
>TRBJ2-7|TRBD1|NA|TRBV5-1
CASSQAGQGAYEQYF
TGCGCCAGCAGCCAGGCGGGACAGGGGGCCTACGAGCAGTACTTC
>TRBJ2-5|NA|NA|TRBV20-1
CSVSSEETQYF
TGCAGTGTGAGTAGCGAAGAGACCCAGTACTTC
>TRBJ2-7|NA|NA|TRBV27
CASSLVSGGGSSYEQYF
TGTGCCAGCAGTTTAGTTTCGGGCGGGGGCAGCTCCTACGAGCAGTACTTC
>TRBJ1-5|NA|once|TRBV4-1
CASSQDETWGNQPQHF
TGCGCCAGCAGCCAAGATGAGACTTGGGGCAATCAGCCCCAGCATTTT
>TRBJ1-2|NA|NA|TRBV5-4
CASSSNPRTDYYTF
TGTGCCAGCAGCTCCAACCCCCGGACAGACTACTACACCTTC
>TRBJ2-1|NA|NA|TRBV5-5
CASSFTARAEQFF
TGTGCCAGCAGCTTTACTGCCAGGGCTGAGCAGTTCTTC
>TRBJ1-1|NA|NA|TRBV11-2
CASSPWAGTDTEAFF
TGTGCCAGCAGCCCCTGGGCAGGGACGGACACTGAAGCTTTCTTT
>TRBJ1-6|NA|NA|TRBV7-9
CASSSMNSPLHF
TGTGCCAGCAGCTCGATGAATTCACCCCTCCACTTT
>TRBJ2-5|TRBD2|NA|TRBV30
CAGGKQETQYF
TGTGCGGGGGGGAAACAAGAGACCCAGTACTTC